This T cell receptor beta chain was captured in a study of blood T cells in healthy people across ages. This clonotype occurred a few times. Its antigen is still unknown. Study observations and caveats: PBMCs left unsorted prevented a conclusive naive versus antigen-experienced comparison. Correlation between TCR beta diversity and naive T cell percentage was strong.

Next came a second PCR, run for about 6 to 11 cycles, which used a sample-barcoded 5' primer along with a J-beta primer mix. Each CDR3 protein is one row after TCRdb ran MiXCR on the 5' RACE reads. The sample has some 1,500,000 distinct CDR3 sequences, less than 45% seen once; the top ten hold about 4.1%. The CDR3 contains 16 residues. V was pared by 6 bases and J by 3 bases, with 8 bases of the junction left unmatched. From germline, CDR1 is SGHAT and CDR2 FQNNGV. Sequenced input: blood. This receptor was taken from a young woman in good health. The chain combines TRBV11-2 with TRBJ2-3, with TRBD2 matching 11 bases. For the CDR3, the DNA is TGTGCCAGCAGGCGTAGCGGGAGGGCCACAACAGATACGCAGTATTTT. Translation gives CASRRSGRATTDTQYF.